This T cell receptor (beta chain) was documented in a study of shared clonotypes between healthy human individuals (dated by TCRdb to about 2020). For the wider study: A couple of women and a few men aged 18 to 49 years were included in the cohort. For each donor, CD4 naive and CD4 memory were each run on three plates, CD8 naive on two plates, and CD8 memory on one plate. Blood TCR repertoires of roughly 5 healthy adults were deeply sequenced to estimate repertoire size and the extent of clonotype sharing between individuals. Libraries were prepared and TCR repertoires were sequenced by different laboratories using diverse techniques, in order to increase sequencing depth and limit assay-specific biases. Per donor, leukapheresis produced somewhere between about 0.94 and 9 billion PBMCs. Study-wide findings and limitations: Clonotypes shared by all four sorted-subset donors showed higher generation probabilities than non-shared clonotypes. Pairwise subsampling led to the expectation that sequencing depth would affect the degree of clonotype sharing among donors. Sampling was restricted to blood, and TCR repertoires in tissues likely differ from the TCR repertoires found in blood. Incomplete sequencing was indicated by rarefaction of sorted-subset datasets, despite the large sequencing depth. Roughly 5% of naive CD4, 3% to 3.5% of naive CD8, approximately 2% of memory CD4, and about 0.4% of memory CD8 clonotypes were shared across several donors. Estimated clonotype richness was generally larger for naive than for memory subsets. The genetic and exposure-history diversity represented was limited by the small number of donors.

This clone was recorded once. What this receptor recognizes is not known. No base quality information exists; no much larger clone differs at one position. For the CD8 naive samples, CD45RO-negative cells were positively selected for CCR7, yielding a CD45RA+CCR7+ population from which TemRA cells were excluded. Donors were healthy HIV-negative adults with no recently reported acute infections or vaccinations. Only Caucasian adults living in Nashville, Tennessee, USA were represented among the donors. Blood was obtained by leukapheresis, after which PBMCs were separated by Ficoll-Histopaque density gradient centrifugation and cryopreserved in liquid nitrogen vapor phase. Analytical flow cytometry was used to check the purity and quantity of each magnetically sorted T cell population. Genomic DNA was isolated from every sorted fraction and measured by UV absorbance on a Nanodrop 2000c. Using the deep immunoSEQ assay, multiplex PCR amplified TCR CDR3 regions from genomic DNA. Genomic DNA extracted from each cell subset was distributed evenly over all wells of several immunoSEQ 96-well plates, and each plate served as one replicate. For sorted subsets, roughly 190 ng of genomic DNA, equivalent to tens of thousands of T cell genomes, went into each replicate PCR. The purified libraries were quantified using a Qubit 3.0 fluorometer, sized with a Bioanalyzer 2100, and then quantified again using the KAPA Library Quantification kit. Every immunoSEQ 96-well plate was sequenced on a separate single-read 150-cycle Illumina NextSeq 550 flow cell. Per the source publication's procedure: Because the immunoSEQ output held only junctional sequences and lacked quality scores, the filtering could not match the filtering applied to full-length reads. Sequences were annotated with PyIR, a Python wrapper for IgBLAST v1.9, using IMGT germline references to assign V/J genes and CDR3. Any read was removed if the V/J assignment was weak (E-value above 1e-6), the CDR3 was missing, or the read contained stop codons, out-of-frame junctions, or ambiguous translated residues. A V3J clonotype was defined by an identical inferred V gene, J gene, and CDR3 amino acid sequence. To compute the percentage overlap between repertoires, the number of shared unique clonotypes was divided by the size of the smaller repertoire. Repertoire richness was assessed with RTK rarefaction, the Chao1 estimator, and Recon v2.1 estimates of unobserved clonotypes. OLGA was used to compute generation probabilities for all TCRbeta clonotypes that the gDNA method yielded from a handful of donors. The clones in this table, taken by TCRdb from immuneACCESS, are in-frame only. Not every clone is retained; where verified, under half of the shortfall comes from an unresolved V gene, and the cause of the rest is unknown. V, J and clone size are taken as reported in that table, and D and trimming were inferred from the DNA itself. The sample profile shows around 2,100,000 clones; approximately 95% of them were found once. Clones ranked in the top ten supply 1.2% of the sample.

Germline trimming amounts to 3 bases on V and 3 bases on J, with 4 as the count of junction bases outside the gene matches. Based on the germline V gene (reference sequence), the CDR1 and CDR2 sequences are SEHNR and FQNEAQ. Inclusive of the bounding cysteine and phenylalanine, the CDR3 is 15 residues long. Only the CDR3 portion is preserved as DNA: 45 bases, with reading frame beginning at the first base. Here the chain combines TRBV7-9 and TRBJ2-7; 11 bases in the junction line up with TRBD1. The TCR comes from a man between 18 and 35 years old in good health. The sample was naive CD8+ T cells sorted from blood. What this sample's cell subset or site label stands for: CD45RA+CCR7+. In nucleotides, the sequence is TGTGCCAGCAGCTTCAGGGGACAGGGGGACTACGAGCAGTACTTC. This gives the protein CASSFRGQGDYEQYF.